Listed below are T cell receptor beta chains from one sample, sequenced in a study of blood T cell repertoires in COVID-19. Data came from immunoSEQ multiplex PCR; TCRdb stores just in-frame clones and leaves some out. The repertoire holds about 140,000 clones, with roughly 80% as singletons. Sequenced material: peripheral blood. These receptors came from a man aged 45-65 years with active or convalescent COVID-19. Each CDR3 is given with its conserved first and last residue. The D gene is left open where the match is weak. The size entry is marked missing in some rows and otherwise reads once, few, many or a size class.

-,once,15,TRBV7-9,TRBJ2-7,CASSLRMSGSNEQYF,TGTGCCAGCAGCTTAAGAATGAGTGGGAGTAACGAGCAGTACTTC
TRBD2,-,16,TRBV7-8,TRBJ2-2,CASSLGRGVRTGELFF,TGTGCCAGCAGCTTAGGTCGGGGGGTTCGAACCGGGGAGCTGTTTTTT
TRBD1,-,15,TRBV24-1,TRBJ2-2,CATSTQGYDTGELFF,TGTGCCACCAGTACACAGGGGTATGACACCGGGGAGCTGTTTTTT
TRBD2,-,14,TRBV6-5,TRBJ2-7,CASRGLAGGYEQYF,TGTGCCAGCAGAGGACTAGCGGGAGGCTACGAGCAGTACTTC
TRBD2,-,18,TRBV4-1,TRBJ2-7,CASSQGAGTSKYAYEQYF,TGCGCCAGCAGCCAAGGAGCCGGGACTAGCAAATATGCCTACGAGCAGTACTTC
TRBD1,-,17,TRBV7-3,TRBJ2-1,CASSLYQGTGRNNEQFF,TGTGCCAGCAGCTTGTATCAGGGGACAGGGAGAAACAATGAGCAGTTCTTC
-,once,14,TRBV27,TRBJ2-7,CASSLGSTGSEQYF,TGTGCCAGCAGTTTAGGCTCCACAGGGTCCGAGCAGTACTTC
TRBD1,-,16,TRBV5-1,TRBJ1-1,CASTVGTGGLDTEAFF,TGCGCCAGCACCGTAGGGACAGGGGGCTTGGACACTGAAGCTTTCTTT
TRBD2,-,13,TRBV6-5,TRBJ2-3,CASRRERTDTQYF,TGTGCCAGCAGGCGGGAGCGCACAGATACGCAGTATTTT
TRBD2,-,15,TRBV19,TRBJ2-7,CASSTGLAPAYEQYF,TGTGCCAGTAGTACGGGACTAGCGCCCGCCTACGAGCAGTACTTC
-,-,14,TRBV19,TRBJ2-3,CASSIGGGTDTQYF,TGTGCCAGTAGTATAGGTGGCGGAACAGATACGCAGTATTTT
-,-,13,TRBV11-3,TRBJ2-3,CASSFSGADTQYF,TGTGCCAGCAGCTTTTCGGGGGCAGATACGCAGTATTTT
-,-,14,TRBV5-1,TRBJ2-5,CASSSTGLQETQYF,TGCGCCAGCAGCTCGACAGGTCTCCAAGAGACCCAGTACTTC